This T cell receptor beta chain was profiled in a study of shared clonotypes between healthy human individuals. Germline CDR1 and CDR2: MDHEN and SYDVKM. CDR3 size: 18 residues. V was shortened by 3 bases and J by 0 bases, with 15 bases between the two germline ends. TCRdb keeps only in-frame clones here, not all; method: immunoSEQ multiplex PCR. The sample has more than 900,000 clones, approximately 80% seen once. This clonotype originated in a man between 18 and 29 years old in good health. Some clones in this sample may be carry-over from other donors' samples. V usage is TRBV28 and J usage is TRBJ2-6; D may be TRBD2 (6 bases). Sequenced input: memory CD4+ T cells from PBMCs. Subset denoted: CD45RA-negative fraction. The CDR3 DNA reads TGTGCCAGCAGTTTTGGAGGGCCCTGGAGCTCTGGGGCCAACGTCCTGACTTTC. It encodes CASSFGGPWSSGANVLTF.